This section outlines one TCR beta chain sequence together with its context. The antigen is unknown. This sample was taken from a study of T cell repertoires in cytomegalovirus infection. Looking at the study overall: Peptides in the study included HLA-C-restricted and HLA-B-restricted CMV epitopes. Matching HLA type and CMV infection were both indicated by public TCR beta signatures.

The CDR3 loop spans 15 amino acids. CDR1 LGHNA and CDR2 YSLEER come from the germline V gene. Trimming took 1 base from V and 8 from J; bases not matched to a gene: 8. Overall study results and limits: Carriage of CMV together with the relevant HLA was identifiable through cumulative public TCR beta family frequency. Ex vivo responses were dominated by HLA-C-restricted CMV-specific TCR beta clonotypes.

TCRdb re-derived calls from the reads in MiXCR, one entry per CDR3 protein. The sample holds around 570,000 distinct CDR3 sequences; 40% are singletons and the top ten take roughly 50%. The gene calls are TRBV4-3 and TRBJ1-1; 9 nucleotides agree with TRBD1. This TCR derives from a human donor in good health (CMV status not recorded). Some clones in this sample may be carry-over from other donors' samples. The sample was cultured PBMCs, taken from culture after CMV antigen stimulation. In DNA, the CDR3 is TGCGCCAGCAGCCAAGGGACAGGGGACCTACTAGAAGCTTTCTTT. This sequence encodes CASSQGTGDLLEAFF.